This T cell receptor beta chain was recovered during a study of shared clonotypes between healthy human individuals. Study-level background: Three CD4 naive, three CD4 memory, two CD8 naive and one CD8 memory plate were used per donor.

TCRdb's copy holds only in-frame clones and misses some; the assay was immunoSEQ multiplex PCR. This table has more than 2,000,000 clones, over 85% appearing once. CD4+ cells yielded CD45RA+ naive and CD45RA-negative memory subsets. Details on this clone: Its antigen is undetermined.

Whole-study results and caveats: Naive subsets generally had larger estimated richness than memory subsets. Across four donors, naive CD4 shared around 5.1%, naive CD8 around 4%, memory CD4 more than 2%, memory CD8 0.4% to 0.5%.

The CDR3 totals 13 residues. The V and J ends lost 3 bases and 7 bases respectively, with 12 bases between them. Germline-derived CDR1 and CDR2 are MDHEN and SYDVKM. This sequence originates from a young man in good health. The specimen was naive CD4+ T cells sorted from blood. The sample's subset: CD45RA+ positively selected. The J gene is TRBJ1-2, the V gene TRBV28, with D possibly TRBD1 on 6 matching bases. The CDR3 sequence is CASSFVPGAGYTF. The CDR3 DNA is TGTGCCAGCAGTTTCGTCCCGGGGGCTGGCTACACCTTC.